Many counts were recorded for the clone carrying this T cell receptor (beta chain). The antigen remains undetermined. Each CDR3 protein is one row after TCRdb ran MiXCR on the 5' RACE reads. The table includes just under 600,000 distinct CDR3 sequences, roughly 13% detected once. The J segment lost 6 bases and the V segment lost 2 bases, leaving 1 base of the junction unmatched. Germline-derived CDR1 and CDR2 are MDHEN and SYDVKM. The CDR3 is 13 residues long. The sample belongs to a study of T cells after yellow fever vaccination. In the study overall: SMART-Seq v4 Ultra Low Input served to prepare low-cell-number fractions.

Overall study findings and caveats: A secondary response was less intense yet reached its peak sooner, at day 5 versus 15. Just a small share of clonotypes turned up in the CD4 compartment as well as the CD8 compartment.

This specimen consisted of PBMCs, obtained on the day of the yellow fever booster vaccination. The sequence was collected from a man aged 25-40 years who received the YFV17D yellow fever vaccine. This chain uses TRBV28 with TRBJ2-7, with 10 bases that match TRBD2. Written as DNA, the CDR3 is TGTGCCAGCAGTTTAGCTAGCGGGAGCGAGCAGTACTTC. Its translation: CASSLASGSEQYF.